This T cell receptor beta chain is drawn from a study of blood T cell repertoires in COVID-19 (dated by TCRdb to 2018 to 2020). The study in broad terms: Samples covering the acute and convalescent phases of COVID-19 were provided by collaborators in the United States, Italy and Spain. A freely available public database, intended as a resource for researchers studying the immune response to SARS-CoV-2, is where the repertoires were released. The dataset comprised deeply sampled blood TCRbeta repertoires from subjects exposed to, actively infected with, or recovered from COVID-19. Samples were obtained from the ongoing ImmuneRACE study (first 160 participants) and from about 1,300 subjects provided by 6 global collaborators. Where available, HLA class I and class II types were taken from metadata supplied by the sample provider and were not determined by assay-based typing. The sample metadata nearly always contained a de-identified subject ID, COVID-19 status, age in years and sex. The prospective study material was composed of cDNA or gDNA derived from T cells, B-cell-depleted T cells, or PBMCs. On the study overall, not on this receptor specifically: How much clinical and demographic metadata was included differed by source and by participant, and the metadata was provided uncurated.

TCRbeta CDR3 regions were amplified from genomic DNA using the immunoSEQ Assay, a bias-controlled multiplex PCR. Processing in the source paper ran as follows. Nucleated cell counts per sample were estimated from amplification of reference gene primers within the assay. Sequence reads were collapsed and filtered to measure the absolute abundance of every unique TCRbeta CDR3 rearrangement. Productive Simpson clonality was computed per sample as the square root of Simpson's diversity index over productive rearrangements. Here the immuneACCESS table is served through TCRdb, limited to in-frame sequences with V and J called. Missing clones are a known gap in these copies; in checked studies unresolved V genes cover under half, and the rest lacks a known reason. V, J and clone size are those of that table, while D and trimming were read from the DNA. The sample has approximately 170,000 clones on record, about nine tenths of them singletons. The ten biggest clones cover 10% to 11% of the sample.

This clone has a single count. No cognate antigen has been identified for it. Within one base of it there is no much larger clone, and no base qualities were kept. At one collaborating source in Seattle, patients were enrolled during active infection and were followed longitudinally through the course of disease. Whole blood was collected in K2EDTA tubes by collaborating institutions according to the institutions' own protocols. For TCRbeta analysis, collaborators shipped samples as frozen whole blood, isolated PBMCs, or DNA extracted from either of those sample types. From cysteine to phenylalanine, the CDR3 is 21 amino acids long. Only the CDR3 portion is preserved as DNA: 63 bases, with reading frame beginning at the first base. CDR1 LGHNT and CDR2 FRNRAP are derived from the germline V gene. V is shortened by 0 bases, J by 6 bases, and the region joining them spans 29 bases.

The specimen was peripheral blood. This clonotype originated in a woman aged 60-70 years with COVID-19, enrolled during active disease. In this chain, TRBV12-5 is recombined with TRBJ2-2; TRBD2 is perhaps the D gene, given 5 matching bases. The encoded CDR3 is CASGLVLGGIATRDVAGELFF. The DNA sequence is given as TGTGCTAGTGGTTTGGTACTGGGCGGCATAGCAACCCGGGATGTGGCCGGGGAGCTGTTTTTT.